The 21 T cell receptor beta chains below come from one sample, sequenced in a study of cytomegalovirus exposure and HLA in healthy donors. Primers: 60 Vbeta forward and 13 Jbeta reverse. Data came from immunoSEQ multiplex PCR; TCRdb stores just in-frame clones and leaves some out. The sample shows 150,000 to 200,000 clones, around 76% of them seen only once. Input material: PBMCs. All receptors derive from a man aged 30 to 45 in good health and CMV-seronegative.

CDR3 sequence (DNA): TGTGCCAGCAGTCGGGACAGTATCTACGAGCAGTACTTC. It encodes CASSRDSIYEQYF. The V gene is TRBV6-5, the J gene TRBJ2-7, with 7 positions matching TRBD1. CDR3 length: 13 amino acids. V was pared by 5 bases and J by 3 bases, with 4 bases of the junction left unmatched. The V gene's germline CDR1 is MNHEY and CDR2 SVGAGI.

CDR3 protein: CASSLSPGISYEQYF. DNA of the CDR3: TGTGCCAGCAGCTTATCCCCCGGGATCTCCTACGAGCAGTACTTC. The rearrangement links TRBV7-9 to TRBJ2-7, with D possibly TRBD2 on 5 matching bases. Trimming removed 2 bases at V and 0 bases at J, with 11 bases between. The CDR3 covers 15 residues. From germline, CDR1 is SEHNR and CDR2 FQNEAQ (reference sequence).

This chain connects TRBV5-1 to TRBJ2-2; 8 bases map to TRBD1. V was pared by 4 bases and J by 6 bases, with 2 bases of the junction left unmatched. In germline, CDR1 is SGHRS, CDR2 YFSETQ. The CDR3 length is 13 residues. The CDR3 sequence: CASSPQGAGELFF. The CDR3 DNA reads as TGCGCCAGCAGCCCACAGGGGGCCGGGGAGCTGTTTTTT. Full variable domain (missing parts from reference TRBV5-1 and TRBJ2-2): KAGVTQTPRYLIKTRGQQVTLSCSPISGHRSVSWYQQTPGQGLQFLFEYFSETQRNKGNFPGRFSGRQFSNSRSEMNVSTLELGDSALYLCASSPQGAGELFFGEGSRLTVL.

This clone was found a few times. The chain has TRBV28 and TRBJ1-2, with 7 nucleotides matching TRBD1. V dropped 6 bases and J dropped 5; count of bases not matched to a gene: 6. This CDR3 region has 13 residues. Germline CDR1 reads MDHEN; CDR2 reads SYDVKM. For the CDR3, the DNA is TGTGCCAGCAGGGACAGGTTTTTTTATGGCTACACCTTC. It codes for CASRDRFFYGYTF.

This chain joins TRBV29-1 and TRBJ2-7; the match to TRBD1 covers 8 bases. The CDR3 is 12 residues long. With 7 bases clipped from V and 8 bases from J, the junction kept 10 bases outside the gene matches. The germline V gene encodes CDR1 SQVTM and CDR2 ANQGSEA. CDR3 in amino acids: CSAAQGAGKQYF. CDR3 nucleotide sequence: TGCAGCGCCGCCCAGGGGGCAGGAAAGCAGTACTTC.

The chain has TRBV7-9 and TRBJ2-5; 9 bases match TRBD2. Judging by the DNA end, TRBJ2-7 fits better; the J call may be wrong. From germline, CDR1 is SEHNR and CDR2 FQNEAQ (reference sequence). The CDR3 sequence is 16 residues long. CDR3 protein: CASRDLSGRLTYEQYF. The CDR3 bases are TGTGCCAGCAGGGACCTTAGCGGGAGACTCACCTACGAGCAGTACTTC.

This chain connects TRBV5-6 to TRBJ1-1, with TRBD1 matching 9 bases. The CDR3 totals 14 residues. V dropped 4 bases and J dropped 2; count of bases not matched to a gene: 3. From germline, CDR1 is SGHDT and CDR2 YYEEEE. The CDR3 spells CASSTTGGNTEAFF. CDR3 bases: TGTGCCAGCAGCACGACAGGGGGTAACACTGAAGCTTTCTTT.

This sequence joins TRBV27 and TRBJ2-3, with D possibly matching TRBD2 (6 bases). Trimming took off 5 bases at V and 3 bases at J, with 18 bases between the two ends. This CDR3 is 16 amino acids long. CDR1 is MNHEY and CDR2 is SMNVEV in the germline V gene (reference sequence). This CDR3 is CASSNPRLGGTDTQYF. Written as DNA, the CDR3 is TGTGCCAGCAGTAACCCTCGACTAGGTGGTACAGATACGCAGTATTTT.

J is TRBJ2-1 and V is TRBV4-2; maybe TRBD2 (5 bases). The CDR3 has 13 residues. Germline V lookup: CDR1 LGHNA, CDR2 YNFKEQ. Trimming took 0 bases from V and 9 from J, leaving 9 bases between them. For the CDR3, the DNA is TGTGCCAGCAGCCAAGAGCTAGCTTCTGAGCAGTTCTTC. Its translation: CASSQELASEQFF.

This rearrangement joins TRBV27 to TRBJ2-1; TRBD2 matches 10 bases. Germline V gene sequence: CDR1 MNHEY, CDR2 SMNVEV (reference sequence). V shed 4 bases, J shed 7 bases, and the junction held 7 bases outside the gene matches. The CDR3 has 15 amino acids. CDR3 amino acids: CASSSRLAGLNEQFF. CDR3 DNA: TGTGCCAGCAGTTCCCGACTAGCGGGCCTAAATGAGCAGTTCTTC.

The chain has TRBV7-3 and TRBJ2-3; TRBD2 matches at 9 bases. V lost 3 bases to trimming and J lost 1 base; unmatched junction nucleotides: 5. This CDR3 spans 16 amino acids. Germline CDR1 and CDR2: SGHTA and FQGTGA. CDR3 protein: CASSFTASGGTDTQYF. The CDR3 DNA reads as TGTGCCAGCAGCTTCACCGCTAGCGGGGGCACAGATACGCAGTATTTT.

V and J are TRBV6-6 and TRBJ2-5, with a weak D call TRBD1 (6 bases). The CDR3 is made up of 16 amino acids. The V gene's germline CDR1 is MNHNY and CDR2 SVGAGI (reference sequence). The V end lost 0 bases, the J end lost 4 bases, and 15 bases lay between the germline ends. CDR3 amino acids: CASSYSAQGSLETQYF. The CDR3 coding sequence is TGTGCCAGCAGTTACTCGGCACAGGGATCCCTAGAGACCCAGTACTTC.

The chain couples TRBV18 to TRBJ2-1, with no clear D. Germline V gives CDR1 KGHSH, CDR2 LQKENI. The V end was cut by 3 bases, the J end by 0 bases, with 6 bases between. CDR3 length equals 14 residues. CDR3 protein: CASSPGLSYNEQFF. CDR3 nucleotides: TGTGCCAGCTCACCTGGGCTCTCCTACAATGAGCAGTTCTTC. Full variable domain (missing parts from reference TRBV18 and TRBJ2-1): NAGVMQNPRHLVRRRGQEARLRCSPMKGHSHVYWYRQLPEEGLKFMVYLQKENIIDESGMPKERFSAEFPKEGPSILRIQQVVRGDSAAYFCASSPGLSYNEQFFGPGTRLTVL.

The chain combines TRBV28 with TRBJ1-1; no definite D call. Per the germline V gene, CDR1 is MDHEN and CDR2 is SYDVKM. This CDR3 contains 15 residues. Trimming took off 9 bases at V and 1 base at J, with 18 bases between the two ends. The CDR3 protein is CASRREAKGNTEAFF. CDR3 DNA: TGTGCCAGTAGGAGGGAGGCCAAAGGGAACACTGAAGCTTTCTTT.

The chain combines TRBV18 with TRBJ1-1; 8 bases are a match to TRBD1. Germline V gene data show CDR1 as KGHSH and CDR2 as LQKENI. The CDR3 loop spans 18 amino acids. The J segment lost 5 bases and the V segment lost 2 bases, leaving 16 bases of the junction unmatched. The CDR3 DNA is TGTGCCAGCTCACCAGGAGGTAAATTCGACAGGGGAGGAACTGAAGCTTTCTTT. Translated, it gives CASSPGGKFDRGGTEAFF.

The chain joins TRBV7-2 to TRBJ2-6; no clear D. Between the trimmed V and J ends, which lost 4 bases and 6 bases, there was a span of 13 bases. Per germline, CDR1 SGHTA and CDR2 FQGNSA. The CDR3 has 15 residues. The CDR3 bases are TGTGCCAGCAGCTCCAGACTTTCTAAGGCCAACGTCCTGACTTTC. Translated, it gives CASSSRLSKANVLTF.

The rearrangement uses TRBV2 and TRBJ2-1; the match to TRBD2 covers 10 bases. This CDR3 is built from 22 residues. The J segment lost 3 bases and the V segment lost 3 bases, leaving 23 bases of the junction unmatched. Germline values: CDR1 SNHLY, CDR2 FYNNEI. For the CDR3, the DNA is TGTGCCAGCAGTGACCCTAGCTCTCGACTAGCGGGTTTTACGCGGAACTACAATGAGCAGTTCTTC. It codes for CASSDPSSRLAGFTRNYNEQFF. The whole variable domain, remainder taken from reference TRBV2 and TRBJ2-1, is EPEVTQTPSHQVTQMGQEVILRCVPISNHLYFYWYRQILGQKVEFLVSFYNNEISEKSEIFDDQFSVERPDGSNFTLKIRSTKLEDSAMYFCASSDPSSRLAGFTRNYNEQFFGPGTRLTVL.

The chain employs TRBV5-1 and TRBJ2-7, with TRBD1 identical over 9 bases. The CDR3 is made up of 14 amino acids. The germline V gene encodes CDR1 SGHRS and CDR2 YFSETQ. Trimming removed 6 bases from V and 5 bases from J; junction bases left unmatched: 9. CDR3 amino acids: CASTIQGDRDEQYF. The CDR3 nucleotides are TGCGCCAGCACCATCCAGGGGGACAGGGACGAGCAGTACTTC. The full variable domain, completed using reference TRBV5-1 and TRBJ2-7, is KAGVTQTPRYLIKTRGQQVTLSCSPISGHRSVSWYQQTPGQGLQFLFEYFSETQRNKGNFPGRFSGRQFSNSRSEMNVSTLELGDSALYLCASTIQGDRDEQYFGPGTRLTVT.

This sequence joins TRBV5-1 and TRBJ2-3; TRBD1 might be the D (6 bases). The ends were cut back, 0 bases at V and 4 bases at J, with 12 bases in the middle. Germline V gene data show CDR1 as SGHRS and CDR2 as YFSETQ. This CDR3 has 15 amino acids. The CDR3 here is CASSLVGQGSDTQYF. The CDR3 nucleotides read TGCGCCAGCAGCTTGGTCGGGCAGGGGTCAGATACGCAGTATTTT.

The genes are TRBV4-2 and TRBJ1-5; TRBD1 agrees at 7 bases. The CDR3 totals 16 residues. Losses at the gene ends were 0 bases for V and 0 bases for J; bases not matched to a gene: 2. Germline V gene lookup returns CDR1 LGHNA and CDR2 YNFKEQ. CDR3 protein: CASSQEGQYSNQPQHF. The CDR3 DNA sequence: TGTGCCAGCAGCCAAGAGGGACAGTATAGCAATCAGCCCCAGCATTTT.

This chain links TRBV2 with TRBJ2-7, with 9 bases identical to TRBD2. The germline gives CDR1 SNHLY, CDR2 FYNNEI. The trim removed 9 bases at V and 3 bases at J, leaving 9 bases unmatched. The CDR3 is made up of 14 amino acids. The CDR3 here is CASRRGRASYEQYF. The CDR3, as DNA: TGTGCCAGTCGTCGCGGGAGGGCCAGCTACGAGCAGTACTTC.